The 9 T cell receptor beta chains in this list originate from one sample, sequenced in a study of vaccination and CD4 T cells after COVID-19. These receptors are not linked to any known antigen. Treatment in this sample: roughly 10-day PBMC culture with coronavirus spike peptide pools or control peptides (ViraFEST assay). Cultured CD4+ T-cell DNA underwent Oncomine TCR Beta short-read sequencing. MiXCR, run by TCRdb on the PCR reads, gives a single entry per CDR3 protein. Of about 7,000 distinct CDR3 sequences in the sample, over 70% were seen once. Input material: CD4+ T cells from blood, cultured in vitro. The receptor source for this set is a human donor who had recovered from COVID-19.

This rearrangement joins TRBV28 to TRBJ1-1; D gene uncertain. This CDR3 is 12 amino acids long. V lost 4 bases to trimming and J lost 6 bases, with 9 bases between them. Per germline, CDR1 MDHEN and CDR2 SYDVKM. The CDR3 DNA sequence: TGTGCCAGCAGTTCCGGAAGCTCTGAAGCTTTCTTT. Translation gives CASSSGSSEAFF.

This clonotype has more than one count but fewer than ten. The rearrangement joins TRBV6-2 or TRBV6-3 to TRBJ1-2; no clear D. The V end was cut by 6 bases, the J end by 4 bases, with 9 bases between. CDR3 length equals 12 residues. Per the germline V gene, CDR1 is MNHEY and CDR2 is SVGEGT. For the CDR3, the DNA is TGTGCCAGCAGACAGAGCCTCTATGGCTACACCTTC. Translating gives CASRQSLYGYTF.

The CDR3 region is CASSYAAGVTGELFF. The CDR3 bases are TGTGCCAGCAGTTATGCAGCGGGAGTCACCGGGGAGCTGTTTTTT. This chain uses TRBV6-5 with TRBJ2-2; 8 bases match TRBD2. From germline, CDR1 is MNHEY and CDR2 SVGAGI. V gave up 3 bases and J gave up 4 bases; unmatched junction bases: 4. This CDR3 is 15 amino acids long.

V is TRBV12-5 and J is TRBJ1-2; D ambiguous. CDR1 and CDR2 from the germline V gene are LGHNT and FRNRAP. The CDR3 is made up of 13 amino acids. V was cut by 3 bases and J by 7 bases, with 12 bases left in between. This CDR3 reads CASGFSGVPGYTF. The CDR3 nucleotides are TGTGCTAGTGGTTTTAGTGGGGTGCCTGGCTACACCTTC.

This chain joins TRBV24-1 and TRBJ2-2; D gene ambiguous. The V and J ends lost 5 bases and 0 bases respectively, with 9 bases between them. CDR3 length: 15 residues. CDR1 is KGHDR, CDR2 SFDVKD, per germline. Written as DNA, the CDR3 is TGTGCCACCAGTGGAGGCAGTTCGAACACCGGGGAGCTGTTTTTT. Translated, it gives CATSGGSSNTGELFF.

The CDR3 DNA reads TGTGCCAGCACCTCACGGGCTGAGGAGACCCAGTACTTC. Translated: CASTSRAEETQYF. This rearrangement joins TRBV6-2 or TRBV6-3 to TRBJ2-5; D gene ambiguous. The CDR3 runs 13 residues. V was shortened by 7 bases and J by 5 bases, with 14 bases between the two germline ends. The V gene's germline CDR1 is MNHEY and CDR2 SVGEGT.

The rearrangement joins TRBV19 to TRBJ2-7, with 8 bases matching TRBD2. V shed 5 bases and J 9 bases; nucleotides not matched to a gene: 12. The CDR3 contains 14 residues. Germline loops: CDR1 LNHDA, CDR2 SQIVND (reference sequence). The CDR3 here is CASSPLGSRGGQYF. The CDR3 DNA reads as TGTGCCAGTAGTCCTTTGGGCAGCCGGGGGGGGCAGTACTTC.

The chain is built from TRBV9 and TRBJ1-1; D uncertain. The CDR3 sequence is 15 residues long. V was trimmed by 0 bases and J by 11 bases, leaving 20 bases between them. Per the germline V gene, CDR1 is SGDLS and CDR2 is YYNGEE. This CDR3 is CASSVGVGAPYMAFF. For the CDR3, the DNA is TGTGCCAGCAGCGTAGGTGTAGGAGCACCCTACATGGCTTTCTTT. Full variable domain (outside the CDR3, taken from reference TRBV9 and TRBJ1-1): DSGVTQTPKHLITATGQRVTLRCSPRSGDLSVYWYQQSLDQGLQFLIQYYNGEERAKGNILERFSAQQFPDLHSELNLSSLELGDSALYFCASSVGVGAPYMAFFGQGTRLTVV.

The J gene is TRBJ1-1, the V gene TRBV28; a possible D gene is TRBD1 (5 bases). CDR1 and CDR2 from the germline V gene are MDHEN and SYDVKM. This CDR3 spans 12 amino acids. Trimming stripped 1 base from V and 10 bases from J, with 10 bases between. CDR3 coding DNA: TGTGCCAGCAGTTTATTGGCGGGGGGAGCTTTCTTT. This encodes CASSLLAGGAFF.